This is a list of T cell receptor beta chains from one sample in a study of T cell changes during pregnancy in multiple sclerosis. Sequencing was performed with immunoSEQ multiplex PCR; in TCRdb, only in-frame clones are kept and a portion is missing. This sample has roughly 68,000 clones, with about 91% found just once. Here the sequenced sample was peripheral blood, taken in the second trimester of pregnancy. Source of these receptors: a female donor in good health, enrolled as a control in a pregnancy study. The conserved cysteine and the conserved F or W are not part of the CDR3 here. A D gene is named only where the DNA matches it firmly. Rows may omit the clone size; those that give it use once, few, many or a size class.

V gene | D gene | clone size | CDR3 protein
TRBV19 | TRBD1 | NA | ASRGTVFRDRDKSGELR
TRBV27 | NA | NA | ASSFGGGRTTYEQY
TRBV7-8 | NA | NA | ASSLGYYNEQF
TRBV7-2 | NA | NA | ASSLEVAGDYGYT
TRBV28 | NA | NA | ASSSSVETQY
TRBV4-3 | TRBD2 | NA | ASSQSGRADTQY
TRBV18 | TRBD2 | few | ASSPGLAGDNEQF
TRBV2 | NA | NA | ASFQGGNTEAF
TRBV4-2 | NA | once | ASSQVTPTTDTQY
TRBV27 | TRBD1 | NA | ASSPLPTGDGYT
TRBV7-3 | NA | once | ASSLRGLDTDTQY
TRBV28 | TRBD1 | NA | ASSLRTGLEKLF
TRBV29-1 | NA | NA | SVGDTSPNQPQH